This note documents a single T cell receptor (beta chain) sequence. One end of the junction does not line up with germline, which may come from a read error. This CDR3 has 15 amino acids. Germline V gene data show CDR1 as ENHRY and CDR2 as SYGVKD. The data derive from a study of CD8+CD57+ T cells in acquired aplastic anemia. Study background: An average of approximately 11 million reads for CD4+ cells was obtained from healthy donors.

TCR beta VDJ combinations and CDR3 sequences were profiled from genomic DNA. One entry per CDR3 protein, called by TCRdb with MiXCR from the reads. The table lists about 81,000 distinct CDR3 sequences, about half of them singletons. The sequence came from a human donor in good health, serving as a control. Sequencing was carried out using sorted CD4+, CD8+, or CD8+CD57+ T cells (not recorded which) from PBMCs. J is TRBJ1-1 and V is TRBV10-3; D is uncertain. The CDR3 nucleotides are TGTGCCGTCAGTGATTTTGTGGGGATGAACACTGAAGCTTTCTTT. It translates to CAVSDFVGMNTEAFF.